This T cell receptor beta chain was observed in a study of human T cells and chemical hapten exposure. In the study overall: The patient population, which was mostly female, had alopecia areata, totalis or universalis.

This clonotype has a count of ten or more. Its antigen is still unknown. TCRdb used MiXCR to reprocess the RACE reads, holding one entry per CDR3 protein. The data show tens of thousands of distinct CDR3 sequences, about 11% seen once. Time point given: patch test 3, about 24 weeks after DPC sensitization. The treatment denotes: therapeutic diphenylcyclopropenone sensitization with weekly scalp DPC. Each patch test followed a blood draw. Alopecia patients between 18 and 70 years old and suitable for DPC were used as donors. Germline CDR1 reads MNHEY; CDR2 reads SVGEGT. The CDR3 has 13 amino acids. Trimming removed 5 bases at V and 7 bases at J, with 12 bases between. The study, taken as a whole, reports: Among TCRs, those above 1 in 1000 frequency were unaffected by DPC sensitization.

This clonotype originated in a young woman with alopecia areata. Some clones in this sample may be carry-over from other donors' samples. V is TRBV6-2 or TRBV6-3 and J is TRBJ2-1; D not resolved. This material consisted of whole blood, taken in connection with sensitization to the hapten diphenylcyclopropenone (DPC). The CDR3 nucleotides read TGTGCCAGCAGTAAAACAGCGTATAATGAGCAGTTCTTC. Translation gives CASSKTAYNEQFF.